These 5 T cell receptor beta chains originate from one sample sequenced in a study of CD8 T cells in ankylosing spondylitis. TCRdb re-derived calls from the 5' RACE reads in MiXCR, one entry per CDR3 protein. The sample has 250,000 or so distinct CDR3 sequences, over 9.5% seen once. Specimen: blood, either unsorted or a sorted T cell fraction (not recorded which). The receptors here all came from a male donor with ankylosing spondylitis or in good health (not recorded which).

This clonotype was counted ten times or more. The genes are TRBV6-5 and TRBJ2-7, with a tentative D call TRBD1 (6 bases). Germline loops: CDR1 MNHEY, CDR2 SVGAGI. Trimming left V 6 bases short and J 0 bases short, with 12 bases between. The CDR3 is 14 residues long. CDR3 in amino acids: CASRRQGNSYEQYF. The CDR3 coding sequence is TGTGCCAGCAGGCGCCAGGGGAACTCCTACGAGCAGTACTTC.

This clonotype was seen repeatedly, ten times or more. The V and J genes are TRBV6-5 and TRBJ1-5; the D gene is possibly TRBD1 (6 bases). The CDR3 length is 16 residues. Trimming pared 0 bases from V and 2 bases from J, leaving 11 bases between. CDR1 MNHEY and CDR2 SVGAGI come from the germline V gene. CDR3 nucleotide sequence: TGTGCCAGCAGTTACTCACAGGGTTCTGGCAATCAGCCCCAGCATTTT. Translated: CASSYSQGSGNQPQHF.

This clonotype showed up many times. The chain employs TRBV7-2 and TRBJ2-2; D gene ambiguous. The germline V gene encodes CDR1 SGHTA and CDR2 FQGNSA. The CDR3 loop spans 14 amino acids. V lost 3 bases and J 1 base, leaving 6 bases between the germline ends. This CDR3 reads CASSFVLNTGELFF. The CDR3 DNA follows: TGTGCCAGCAGCTTTGTGTTGAACACCGGGGAGCTGTTTTTT.

This clonotype was detected many times. This sequence joins TRBV7-9 and TRBJ2-7; D remains ambiguous. Trimming pared 5 bases from V and 0 bases from J, leaving 17 bases between. The CDR3 is 16 residues long. The germline gives CDR1 SEHNR, CDR2 FQNEAQ (reference sequence). CDR3 DNA sequence: TGTGCCAGCAGCCGACGGACGGCCGGTAGCTCCTACGAGCAGTACTTC. Translated, it gives CASSRRTAGSSYEQYF.

This clonotype was picked up a small number of times. The chain is built from TRBV10-1 and TRBJ2-1, with 9 bases lining up with TRBD2. Germline CDR1 WNHNN, CDR2 SYGVQD (reference sequence). The CDR3 is 16 amino acids. J lost 4 bases, V lost 0 bases, and 4 bases had no gene match. The CDR3 is CASSESRLAGYNEQFF. As DNA, the CDR3 is TGCGCCAGCAGTGAGTCGAGGCTAGCGGGATACAATGAGCAGTTCTTC.